The following is a T cell receptor (beta chain) sequence with its context. What it binds is not known. The record originates from a study of beta chain features in type 1 diabetes. Study findings and constraints: The study notes PCR might favor shorter templates equally in patients and controls. Shortening of TCRB CDR3s, moderate but significant, appeared in all four CD4+ subsets of Type 1 diabetes patients. Cells with high TCR expression could be over-represented by cDNA sequencing.

Germline assignment: CDR1 MNHNS and CDR2 SASEGT. Trimming removed 6 bases from V and 8 bases from J; junction bases left unmatched: 7. The CDR3 has 14 amino acids. Isolated RNA was reverse transcribed in full, so expressed TCRB transcripts were sequenced. Assay: immunoSEQ multiplex PCR; the TCRdb copy retains only in-frame clones and omits some. The sample records some 360,000 clones, over 8.5% being singletons. Specimen: central memory CD4+ T cells from blood. This receptor was identified in a man aged 25 to 40 with type 1 diabetes. V is TRBV6-1 and J is TRBJ1-4, with 9 bases aligning to TRBD1. The CDR3, as DNA: TGTGCCAGCAGGGAGGACAGGGGACCCGAAAAACTGTTTTTT. Its protein is CASREDRGPEKLFF.